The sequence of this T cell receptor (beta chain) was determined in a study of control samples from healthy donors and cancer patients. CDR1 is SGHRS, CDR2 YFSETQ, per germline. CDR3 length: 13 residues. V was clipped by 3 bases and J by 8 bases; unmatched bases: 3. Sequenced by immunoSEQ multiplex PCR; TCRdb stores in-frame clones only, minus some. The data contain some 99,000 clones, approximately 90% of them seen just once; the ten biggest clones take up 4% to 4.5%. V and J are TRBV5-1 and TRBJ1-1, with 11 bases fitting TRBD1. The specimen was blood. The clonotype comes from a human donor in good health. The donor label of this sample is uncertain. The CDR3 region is CASSWTGGSEAFF. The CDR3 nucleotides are TGCGCCAGCAGCTGGACAGGGGGCAGCGAAGCTTTCTTT.